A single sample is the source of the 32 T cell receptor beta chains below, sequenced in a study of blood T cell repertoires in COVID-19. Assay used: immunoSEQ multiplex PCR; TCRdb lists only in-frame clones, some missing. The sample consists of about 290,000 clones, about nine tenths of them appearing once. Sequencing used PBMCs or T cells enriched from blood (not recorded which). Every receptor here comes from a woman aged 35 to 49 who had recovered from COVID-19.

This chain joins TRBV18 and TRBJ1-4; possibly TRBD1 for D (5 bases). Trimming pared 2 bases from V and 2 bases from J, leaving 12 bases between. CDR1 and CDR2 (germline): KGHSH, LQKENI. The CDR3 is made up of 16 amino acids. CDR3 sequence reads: CASSPLGDFTNEKLFF. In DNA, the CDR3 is TGTGCCAGCTCACCATTAGGGGATTTCACTAATGAAAAACTGTTTTTT. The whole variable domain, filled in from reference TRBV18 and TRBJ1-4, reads NAGVMQNPRHLVRRRGQEARLRCSPMKGHSHVYWYRQLPEEGLKFMVYLQKENIIDESGMPKERFSAEFPKEGPSILRIQQVVRGDSAAYFCASSPLGDFTNEKLFFGSGTQLSVL.

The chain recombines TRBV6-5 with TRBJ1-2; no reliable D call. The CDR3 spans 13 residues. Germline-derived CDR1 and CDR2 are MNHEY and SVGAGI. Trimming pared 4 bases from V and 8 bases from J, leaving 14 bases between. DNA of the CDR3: TGTGCCAGCAGTTTCGAGGGAGGACGGGGCTACACCTTC. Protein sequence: CASSFEGGRGYTF.

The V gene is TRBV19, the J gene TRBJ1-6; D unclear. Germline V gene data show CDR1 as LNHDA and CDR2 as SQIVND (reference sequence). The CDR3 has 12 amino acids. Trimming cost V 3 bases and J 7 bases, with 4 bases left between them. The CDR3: CASSILNSPLHF. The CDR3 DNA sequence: TGTGCCAGTAGTATTCTCAATTCACCCCTCCACTTT.

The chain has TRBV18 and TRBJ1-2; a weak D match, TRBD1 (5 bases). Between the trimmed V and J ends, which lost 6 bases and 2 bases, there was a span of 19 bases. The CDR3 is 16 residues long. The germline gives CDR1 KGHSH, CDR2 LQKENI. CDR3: CASSRGLTEGNYGYTF. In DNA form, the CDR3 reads TGTGCCAGCTCCCGGGGACTCACGGAGGGAAACTATGGCTACACCTTC.

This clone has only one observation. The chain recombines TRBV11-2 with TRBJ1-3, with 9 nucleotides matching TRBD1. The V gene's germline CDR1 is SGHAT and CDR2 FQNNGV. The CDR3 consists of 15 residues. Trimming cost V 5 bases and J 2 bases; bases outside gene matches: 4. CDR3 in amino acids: CASSRDRAAGNTIYF. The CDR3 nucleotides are TGTGCCAGCAGCCGGGACAGGGCGGCTGGAAACACCATATATTTT.

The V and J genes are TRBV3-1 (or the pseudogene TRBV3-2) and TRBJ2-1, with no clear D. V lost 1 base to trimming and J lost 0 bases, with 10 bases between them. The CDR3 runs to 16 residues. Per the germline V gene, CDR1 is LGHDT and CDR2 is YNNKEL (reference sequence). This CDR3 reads CASSQARMSSYNEQFF. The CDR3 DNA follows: TGTGCCAGCAGCCAAGCCCGAATGAGCTCCTACAATGAGCAGTTCTTC.

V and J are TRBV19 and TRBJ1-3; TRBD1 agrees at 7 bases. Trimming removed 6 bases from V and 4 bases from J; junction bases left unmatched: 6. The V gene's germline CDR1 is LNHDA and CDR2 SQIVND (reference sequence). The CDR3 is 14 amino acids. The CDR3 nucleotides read TGTGCCAGTAGACGACAGGGTGGGGGAAACACCATATATTTT. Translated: CASRRQGGGNTIYF.

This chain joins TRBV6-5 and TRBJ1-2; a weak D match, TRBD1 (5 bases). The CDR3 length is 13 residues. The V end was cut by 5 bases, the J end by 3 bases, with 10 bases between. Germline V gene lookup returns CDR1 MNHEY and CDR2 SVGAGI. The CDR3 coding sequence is TGTGCCAGCAGTAATAGGGGCCACTATGGCTACACCTTC. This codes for CASSNRGHYGYTF.

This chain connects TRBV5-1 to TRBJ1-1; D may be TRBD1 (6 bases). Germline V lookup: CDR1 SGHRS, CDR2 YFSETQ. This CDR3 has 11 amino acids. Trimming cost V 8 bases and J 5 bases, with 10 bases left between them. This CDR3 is CASSQGTEAFF. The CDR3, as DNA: TGCGCCAGTTCGCAGGGGACTGAAGCTTTCTTT. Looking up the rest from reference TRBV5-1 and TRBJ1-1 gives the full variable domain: KAGVTQTPRYLIKTRGQQVTLSCSPISGHRSVSWYQQTPGQGLQFLFEYFSETQRNKGNFPGRFSGRQFSNSRSEMNVSTLELGDSALYLCASSQGTEAFFGQGTRLTVV.

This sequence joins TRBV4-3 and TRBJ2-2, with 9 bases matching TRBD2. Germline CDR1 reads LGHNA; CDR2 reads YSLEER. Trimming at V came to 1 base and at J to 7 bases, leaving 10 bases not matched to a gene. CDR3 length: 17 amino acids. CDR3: CASSQVLAGNVDGELFF. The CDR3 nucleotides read TGCGCCAGCAGCCAAGTCCTAGCGGGAAACGTGGACGGGGAGCTGTTTTTT.

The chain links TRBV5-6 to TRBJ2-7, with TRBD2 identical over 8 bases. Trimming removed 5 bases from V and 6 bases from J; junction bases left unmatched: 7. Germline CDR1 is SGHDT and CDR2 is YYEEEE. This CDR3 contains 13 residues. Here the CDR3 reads CASRISGAREQYF. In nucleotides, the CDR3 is TGTGCCAGCAGGATTAGCGGGGCGCGCGAGCAGTACTTC.

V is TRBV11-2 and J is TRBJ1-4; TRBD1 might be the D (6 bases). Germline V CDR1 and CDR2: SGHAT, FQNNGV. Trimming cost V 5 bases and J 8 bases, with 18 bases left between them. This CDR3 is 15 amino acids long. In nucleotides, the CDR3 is TGTGCCAGCAGCCCGTCCGGGACACTCGGGGAAAAACTGTTTTTT. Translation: CASSPSGTLGEKLFF. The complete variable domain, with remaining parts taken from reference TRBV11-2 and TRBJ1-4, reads EAGVAQSPRYKIIEKRQSVAFWCNPISGHATLYWYQQILGQGPKLLIQFQNNGVVDDSQLPKDRFSAERLKGVDSTLKIQPAKLEDSAVYLCASSPSGTLGEKLFFGSGTQLSVL.

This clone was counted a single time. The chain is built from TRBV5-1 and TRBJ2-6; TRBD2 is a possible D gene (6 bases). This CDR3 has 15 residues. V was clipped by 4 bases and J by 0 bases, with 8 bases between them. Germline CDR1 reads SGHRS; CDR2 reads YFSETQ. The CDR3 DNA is TGCGCCAGCAGCGGAGGGGTCTCTGGGGCCAACGTCCTGACTTTC. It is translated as CASSGGVSGANVLTF.

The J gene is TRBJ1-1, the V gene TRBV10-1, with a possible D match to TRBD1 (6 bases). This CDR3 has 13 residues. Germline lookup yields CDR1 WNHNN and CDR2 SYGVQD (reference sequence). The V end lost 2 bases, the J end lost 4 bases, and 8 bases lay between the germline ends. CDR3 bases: TGCGCCAGCAGTGAGAACAGGGTCACTGAAGCTTTCTTT. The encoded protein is CASSENRVTEAFF.

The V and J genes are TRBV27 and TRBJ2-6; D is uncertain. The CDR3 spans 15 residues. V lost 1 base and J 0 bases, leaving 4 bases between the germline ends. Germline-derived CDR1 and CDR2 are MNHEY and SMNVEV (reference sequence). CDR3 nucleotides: TGTGCCAGCAGTTTATTACACTCTGGGGCCAACGTCCTGACTTTC. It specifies CASSLLHSGANVLTF.

CDR3 region: CASSLPGLANYGYTF. As DNA, the CDR3 is TGCGCCAGCAGCCTCCCTGGACTGGCTAACTATGGCTACACCTTC. J is TRBJ1-2 and V is TRBV4-1; D is unresolved. The CDR3 runs to 15 residues. Trimming pared 4 bases from V and 0 bases from J, leaving 12 bases between. CDR1 is MGHRA and CDR2 is YSYEKL in the germline V gene.

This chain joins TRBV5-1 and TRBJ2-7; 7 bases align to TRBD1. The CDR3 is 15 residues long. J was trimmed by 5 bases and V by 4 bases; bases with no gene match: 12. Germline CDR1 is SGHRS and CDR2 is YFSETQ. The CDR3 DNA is TGCGCCAGCAGCCTACGGACAGGCTCTCTGGACGAGCAGTACTTC. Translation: CASSLRTGSLDEQYF.

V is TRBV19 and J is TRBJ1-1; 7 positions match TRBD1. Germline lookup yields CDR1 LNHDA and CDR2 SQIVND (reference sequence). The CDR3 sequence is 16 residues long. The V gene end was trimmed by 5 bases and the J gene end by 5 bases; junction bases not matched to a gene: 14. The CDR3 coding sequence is TGTGCCAGTAGTGCAAGTCCCATTAGGGGGCATACTGAAGCTTTCTTT. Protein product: CASSASPIRGHTEAFF.

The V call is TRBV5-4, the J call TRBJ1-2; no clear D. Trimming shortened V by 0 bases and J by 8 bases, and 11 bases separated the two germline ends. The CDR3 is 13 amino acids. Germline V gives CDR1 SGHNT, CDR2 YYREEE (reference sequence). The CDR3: CASSLEPSSGYTF. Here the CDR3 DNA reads TGTGCCAGCAGCTTGGAGCCCTCTTCGGGCTACACCTTC.

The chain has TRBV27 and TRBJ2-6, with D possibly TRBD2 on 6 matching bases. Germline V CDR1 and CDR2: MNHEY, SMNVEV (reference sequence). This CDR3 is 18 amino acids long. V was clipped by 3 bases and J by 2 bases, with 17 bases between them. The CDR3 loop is CASSLGDPRRAGANVLTF. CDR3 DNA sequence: TGTGCCAGCAGTTTGGGCGACCCAAGGAGGGCTGGGGCCAACGTCCTGACTTTC.

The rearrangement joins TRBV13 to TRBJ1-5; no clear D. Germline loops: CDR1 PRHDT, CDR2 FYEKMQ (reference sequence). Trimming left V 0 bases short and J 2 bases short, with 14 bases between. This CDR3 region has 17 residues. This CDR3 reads CASSLGVVSRGNQPQHF. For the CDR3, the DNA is TGTGCCAGCAGCTTAGGCGTCGTAAGCCGGGGCAATCAGCCCCAGCATTTT. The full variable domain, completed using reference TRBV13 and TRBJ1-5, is AAGVIQSPRHLIKEKRETATLKCYPIPRHDTVYWYQQGPGQDPQFLISFYEKMQSDKGSIPDRFSAQQFSDYHSELNMSSLELGDSALYFCASSLGVVSRGNQPQHFGDGTRLSIL.

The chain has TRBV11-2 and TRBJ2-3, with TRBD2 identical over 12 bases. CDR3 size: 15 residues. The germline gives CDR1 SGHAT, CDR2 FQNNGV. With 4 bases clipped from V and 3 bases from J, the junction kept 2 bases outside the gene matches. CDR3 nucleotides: TGTGCCAGCAGCTCTAGCGGGAGGGGGACAGATACGCAGTATTTT. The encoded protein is CASSSSGRGTDTQYF.

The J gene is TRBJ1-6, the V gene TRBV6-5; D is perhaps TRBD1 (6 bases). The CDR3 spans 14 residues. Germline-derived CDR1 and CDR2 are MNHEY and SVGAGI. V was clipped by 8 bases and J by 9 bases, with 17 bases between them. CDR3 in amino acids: CASLITGFSSPLHF. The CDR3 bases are TGTGCCAGCCTAATTACAGGGTTTAGTTCACCCCTCCACTTT.

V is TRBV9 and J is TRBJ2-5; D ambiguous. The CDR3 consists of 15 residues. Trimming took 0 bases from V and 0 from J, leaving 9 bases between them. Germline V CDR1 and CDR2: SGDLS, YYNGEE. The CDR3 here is CASSVDGTNQETQYF. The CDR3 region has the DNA TGTGCCAGCAGCGTAGATGGCACTAACCAAGAGACCCAGTACTTC.

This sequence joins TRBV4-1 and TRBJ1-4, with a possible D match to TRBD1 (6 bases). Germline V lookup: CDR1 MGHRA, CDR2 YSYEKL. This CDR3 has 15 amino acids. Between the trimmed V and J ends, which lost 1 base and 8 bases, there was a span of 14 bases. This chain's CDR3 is CASSQGGGRWEKLFF. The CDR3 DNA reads TGCGCCAGCAGCCAAGGGGGGGGCAGATGGGAAAAACTGTTTTTT.

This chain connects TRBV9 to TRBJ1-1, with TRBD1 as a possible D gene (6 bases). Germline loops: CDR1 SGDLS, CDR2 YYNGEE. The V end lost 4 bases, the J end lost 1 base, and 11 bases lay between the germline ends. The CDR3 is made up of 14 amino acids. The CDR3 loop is CASSPGDRNTEAFF. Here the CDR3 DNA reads TGTGCCAGCAGCCCAGGGGACCGGAACACTGAAGCTTTCTTT.

As DNA, the CDR3 is TGTGCCAGCAGCCCATCGGGGACTAGCCTCGTCCGGAGGAACATTCAGTACTTC. Its protein is CASSPSGTSLVRRNIQYF. V usage is TRBV4-2 and J usage is TRBJ2-4, with TRBD2 matching 9 bases. The germline V gene has CDR1 LGHNA and CDR2 YNFKEQ. This CDR3 comprises 18 residues. With V trimmed by 4 bases and J by 7 bases, 17 bases remained unmatched.

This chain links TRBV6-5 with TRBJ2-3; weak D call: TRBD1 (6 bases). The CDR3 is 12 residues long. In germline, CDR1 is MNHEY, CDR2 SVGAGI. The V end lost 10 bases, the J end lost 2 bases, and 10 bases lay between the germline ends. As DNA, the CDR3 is TGTGCCACCAAGGGGGACACAGATACGCAGTATTTT. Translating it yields CATKGDTDTQYF.

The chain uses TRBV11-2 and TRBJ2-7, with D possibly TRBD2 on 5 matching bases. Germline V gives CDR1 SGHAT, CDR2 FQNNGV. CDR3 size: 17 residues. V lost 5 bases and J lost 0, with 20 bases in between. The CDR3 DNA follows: TGTGCCAGCAGCGAAGCAATAGGAGGAGCGAGCTCCTACGAGCAGTACTTC. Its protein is CASSEAIGGASSYEQYF.

CDR3: CASSTRQGPRHGYTF. DNA for the CDR3: TGTGCCAGCAGCACCCGACAGGGGCCCAGGCATGGCTACACCTTC. The chain has TRBV7-9 and TRBJ1-2, with TRBD1 identical over 8 bases. This CDR3 region has 15 residues. The germline gives CDR1 SEHNR, CDR2 FQNEAQ (reference sequence). V dropped 5 bases and J dropped 6; count of bases not matched to a gene: 11.

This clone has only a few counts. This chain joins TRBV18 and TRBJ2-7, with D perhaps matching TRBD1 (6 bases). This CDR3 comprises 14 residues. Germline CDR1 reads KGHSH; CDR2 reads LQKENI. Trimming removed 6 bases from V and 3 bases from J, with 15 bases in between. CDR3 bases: TGTGCCAGCTCCCTCCTTGGGGGCCACTACGAGCAGTACTTC. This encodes CASSLLGGHYEQYF. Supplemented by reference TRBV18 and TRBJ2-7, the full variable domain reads NAGVMQNPRHLVRRRGQEARLRCSPMKGHSHVYWYRQLPEEGLKFMVYLQKENIIDESGMPKERFSAEFPKEGPSILRIQQVVRGDSAAYFCASSLLGGHYEQYFGPGTRLTVT.

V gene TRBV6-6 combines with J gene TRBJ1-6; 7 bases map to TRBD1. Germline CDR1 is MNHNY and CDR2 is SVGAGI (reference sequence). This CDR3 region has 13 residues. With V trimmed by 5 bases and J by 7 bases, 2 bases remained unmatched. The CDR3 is CASSPRGNSPLHF. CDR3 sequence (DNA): TGTGCCAGCAGTCCCAGGGGGAATTCACCCCTCCACTTT.